The 6 T cell receptor beta chains below all came from one sample that was sequenced in a study of blood T cell repertoires in COVID-19. This table comes from immunoSEQ multiplex PCR, and its TCRdb copy is limited to in-frame clones, with some not included. This table has approximately 170,000 clones, more than 80% appearing once. Material: PBMCs or T cells enriched from blood (not recorded which). The receptors derive from a man between 50 and 59 years old who had recovered from COVID-19.

This chain links TRBV9 with TRBJ2-1; a possible D gene is TRBD2 (7 bases). Germline V gene lookup returns CDR1 SGDLS and CDR2 YYNGEE. Trimming cost V 4 bases and J 4 bases, with 15 bases left between them. This CDR3 spans 15 amino acids. CDR3 sequence reads: CASSPGGPSYNEQFF. The CDR3 coding sequence is TGTGCCAGCAGCCCCGGGGGGCCCAGTTACAATGAGCAGTTCTTC.

The chain combines TRBV28 with TRBJ1-4; weak D call: TRBD1 (5 bases). V lost 6 bases and J 0 bases, leaving 14 bases between the germline ends. Germline V gene lookup returns CDR1 MDHEN and CDR2 SYDVKM. The CDR3 length is 16 residues. CDR3 sequence reads: CASSPFDSSTNEKLFF. The CDR3 nucleotides are TGTGCCAGCAGCCCATTCGACAGCTCAACTAATGAAAAACTGTTTTTT.

This clone was seen only once. The V and J genes are TRBV19 and TRBJ1-2; D not certain. CDR1 and CDR2 (germline): LNHDA, SQIVND (reference sequence). V shed 2 bases and J shed 4 bases, with 17 bases lying between them. The CDR3 is made up of 16 amino acids. The CDR3 loop is CASSITLREVGYGYTF. CDR3 sequence (DNA): TGTGCCAGTAGTATAACCCTCCGGGAGGTCGGCTATGGCTACACCTTC.

The chain uses TRBV7-2 and TRBJ2-2; D perhaps matches TRBD2 (6 bases). Trimming cost V 1 base and J 1 base, with 16 bases left between them. The CDR3 length is 18 residues. Germline V lookup: CDR1 SGHTA, CDR2 FQGNSA. The CDR3 region has the DNA TGTGCCAGCAGCTTAGTAATCCGGGCGGGGAGGAACACCGGGGAGCTGTTTTTT. Its protein is CASSLVIRAGRNTGELFF.

The chain uses TRBV28 and TRBJ2-3; TRBD2 matches at 9 bases. V dropped 3 bases and J dropped 6; count of bases not matched to a gene: 7. CDR1 and CDR2 from the germline V gene are MDHEN and SYDVKM. CDR3 length: 15 amino acids. As DNA, the CDR3 is TGTGCCAGCAGTTTCGGGCGGGGGGGCCTGGATACGCAGTATTTT. Residues: CASSFGRGGLDTQYF.

In DNA, the CDR3 is TGTGCCAGCAGCGCTATAATGGTTGACACCGGGGAGCTGTTTTTT. It yields the protein CASSAIMVDTGELFF. V is TRBV6-2 or TRBV6-3 and J is TRBJ2-2; D is ambiguous. V lost 6 bases to trimming and J lost 3 bases, with 14 bases between them. Germline CDR1 MNHEY, CDR2 SVGEGT. The length of the CDR3 is 15 residues.